The 28 T cell receptor beta chains below all came from one sample that was sequenced in a study of Ad26.COV2.S vaccination and SARS-CoV-2 variants. Generated by immunoSEQ multiplex PCR, the TCRdb table keeps only in-frame clones and is missing some. The table has hundreds of thousands of clones, 70% to 90% seen once. As to treatment: some 19 received Ad26.COV2.S at low or high dose, single or two shots; 5 received placebo; per-sample allocation not given. Specimen acquisition occurred on day 63 following the initial vaccine or placebo injection. The sequences come from peripheral blood, collected in a trial of Ad26.COV2.S vaccine versus placebo. The receptors shown here come from a person aged 18-65 years who received the Ad26.COV2.S COVID-19 vaccine or a placebo.

As regards this clone: The sample holds other DNA sequences that translate to the same CDR3. The chain joins TRBV12-5 to TRBJ1-1; D unresolved. This CDR3 region has 13 residues. V lost 1 base to trimming and J lost 4 bases, with 7 bases between them. Germline assignment: CDR1 LGHNT and CDR2 FRNRAP. The DNA for the CDR3 is TGTGCTAGTGGTTTGGCAGGTCTCACTGAAGCTTTCTTT. Its translation is CASGLAGLTEAFF. The full variable domain, with the rest looked up from reference TRBV12-5 and TRBJ1-1, is DARVTQTPRHKVTEMGQEVTMRCQPILGHNTVFWYRQTMMQGLELLAYFRNRAPLDDSGMPKDRFSAEMPDATLATLKIQPSEPRDSAVYFCASGLAGLTEAFFGQGTRLTVV.

In regard to this clone: One end of the junction does not line up with germline, which may come from a read error. The chain uses TRBV30 and TRBJ1-4; no firm D call. Germline CDR1 and CDR2: GTSNPN and SVGIG (reference sequence). This CDR3 is 17 amino acids long. This CDR3 is CAWSSGRQSPTNEKLFF. The CDR3 DNA reads as TGTGCCTGGAGTAGCGGACGGCAATCTCCAACTAATGAAAAGCTGTTTTTT. Full variable domain (outside the CDR3, taken from reference TRBV30 and TRBJ1-4): SQTIHQWPATLVQPVGSPLSLECTVEGTSNPNLYWYRQAAGRGLQLLFYSVGIGQISSEVPQNLSASRPQDRQFILSSKKLLLSDSGFYLCAWSSGRQSPTNEKLFFGSGTQLSVL.

This clone was found a few times. J is TRBJ2-3 and V is TRBV5-4; 11 nucleotides match TRBD1. Germline values: CDR1 SGHNT, CDR2 YYREEE (reference sequence). The J segment lost 3 bases and the V segment lost 4 bases, leaving 7 bases of the junction unmatched. The length of the CDR3 is 16 residues. CDR3 sequence reads: CASSPGGTGGTDTQYF. The CDR3 DNA reads TGTGCCAGCAGCCCGGGCGGGACAGGGGGGACAGATACGCAGTATTTT.

CDR3 sequence (DNA): TGCGCCAGCAGCCCCTGGGCGAGGAGGGGCCTAGTTAATGAAAAACTGTTTTTT. Translation gives CASSPWARRGLVNEKLFF. The rearrangement joins TRBV4-1 to TRBJ1-4; TRBD1 is a possible D gene (5 bases). CDR1 is MGHRA, CDR2 YSYEKL, per germline. CDR3 size: 18 residues. V lost 4 bases to trimming and J lost 4 bases, with 22 bases between them.

The V call is TRBV2, the J call TRBJ2-5, with 8 bases fitting TRBD2. V gave up 5 bases and J gave up 1 base; unmatched junction bases: 12. The CDR3 spans 17 residues. In germline, CDR1 is SNHLY, CDR2 FYNNEI. The CDR3 region is CASSRRRGATSQETQYF. Here the CDR3 DNA reads TGTGCCAGCAGTCGTAGGCGGGGGGCTACCTCCCAAGAGACCCAGTACTTC. The variable domain in full, completed from reference TRBV2 and TRBJ2-5, reads EPEVTQTPSHQVTQMGQEVILRCVPISNHLYFYWYRQILGQKVEFLVSFYNNEISEKSEIFDDQFSVERPDGSNFTLKIRSTKLEDSAMYFCASSRRRGATSQETQYFGPGTRLLVL.

The DNA for the CDR3 is TGTGCCAGCTCACCACCAACGGGGGGGGCTGGCGCGCAGCATTTT. This sequence encodes CASSPPTGGAGAQHF. The V and J genes are TRBV18 and TRBJ1-5; possibly TRBD1 for D (6 bases). The V gene lost 0 bases and the J gene lost 13 bases, with 19 bases spanning the gap. The CDR3 has 15 residues. Germline CDR1 reads KGHSH; CDR2 reads LQKENI.

This clone was observed a single time. The genes are TRBV9 and TRBJ2-7; D possibly matches TRBD1 or TRBD2 (5 bases each). The V and J ends lost 3 bases and 3 bases respectively, with 19 bases between them. The germline gives CDR1 SGDLS, CDR2 YYNGEE. The CDR3 is made up of 16 amino acids. Here the CDR3 reads CASSATGTPTIYEQYF. In DNA, the CDR3 is TGTGCCAGCAGCGCCACCGGGACCCCAACGATCTACGAGCAGTACTTC.

The chain carries TRBV19 and TRBJ1-5; D might be TRBD1 (5 bases). The CDR3 is 13 residues long. The germline V gene encodes CDR1 LNHDA and CDR2 SQIVND (reference sequence). Between the trimmed V and J ends, which lost 10 bases and 0 bases, there was a span of 10 bases. CDR3 coding DNA: TGTGCCACCACAGGTTATAGCAATCAGCCCCAGCATTTT. Encoded protein: CATTGYSNQPQHF.

CDR3 DNA sequence: TGTGCCAGCAGTTTAACCCCCAGCGGGAGGCCCTACGAGCAGTACTTC. This sequence encodes CASSLTPSGRPYEQYF. The chain combines TRBV27 with TRBJ2-7; 9 nucleotides align to TRBD2. The CDR3 runs 16 residues. Germline CDR1 is MNHEY and CDR2 is SMNVEV (reference sequence). V dropped 2 bases and J dropped 2; count of bases not matched to a gene: 7.

The chain has TRBV7-2 and TRBJ2-7; 10 nucleotides agree with TRBD1. Germline lookup yields CDR1 SGHTA and CDR2 FQGNSA. The CDR3 contains 18 residues. The V and J ends lost 0 bases and 4 bases, in that order; junction bases with no gene match: 12. Here the CDR3 reads CASSLAGASGQGLYEQYF. The CDR3 bases are TGTGCCAGCAGCTTAGCCGGGGCGTCGGGACAGGGGTTGTACGAGCAGTACTTC.

This chain joins TRBV29-1 and TRBJ1-4, with 8 bases matching TRBD1. The junction had 4 bases not matched to a gene; V was cut back by 0 bases and J by 7 bases. The CDR3 runs to 14 residues. Looked up from germline, CDR1 is SQVTM and CDR2 is ANQGSEA. The CDR3 loop reads CSVEETGAGEKLFF. The CDR3 DNA sequence: TGCAGCGTTGAAGAGACAGGGGCCGGTGAAAAACTGTTTTTT.

This clone is a singleton in its sample. As DNA, the CDR3 is TGCGCCAGCAGCTTTGGGGGGCTGAACACTGAAGCTTTCTTT. It encodes CASSFGGLNTEAFF. The rearrangement joins TRBV5-1 to TRBJ1-1; maybe TRBD1 (6 bases). CDR3 length equals 14 residues. V was clipped by 2 bases and J by 0 bases, with 8 bases between them. Germline CDR1 SGHRS, CDR2 YFSETQ.

This sequence joins TRBV7-3 and TRBJ2-3, with D maybe TRBD2 (5 bases). The V gene lost 5 bases and the J gene lost 2 bases, with 11 bases spanning the gap. The germline V gene has CDR1 SGHTA and CDR2 FQGTGA. The CDR3 extends over 14 amino acids. Here the CDR3 DNA reads TGTGCCAGCAGCATAGGACTGCACACAGATACGCAGTATTTT. Its translation: CASSIGLHTDTQYF.

The V and J genes are TRBV5-5 and TRBJ2-3; 7 nucleotides line up with TRBD1. CDR1 and CDR2 (germline): SGHKS, YYEKEE (reference sequence). This CDR3 contains 15 residues. The junction had 12 bases not matched to a gene; V was cut back by 5 bases and J by 6 bases. CDR3 protein: CASRSRQGVFDTQYF. Here the CDR3 DNA reads TGTGCCAGCAGATCCAGACAGGGCGTTTTCGATACGCAGTATTTT.

The chain carries TRBV19 and TRBJ2-7; tentatively, D is TRBD1 (5 bases). Trimming took 0 bases from V and 2 from J, leaving 11 bases between them. This CDR3 has 15 amino acids. CDR1 is LNHDA, CDR2 SQIVND, per germline (reference sequence). CDR3 protein: CASSIDEGAPYEQYF. CDR3 coding DNA: TGTGCCAGTAGTATAGATGAAGGGGCGCCCTACGAGCAGTACTTC.

The rearrangement joins TRBV5-1 to TRBJ2-1; tentatively, D is TRBD1 (5 bases). The germline V gene has CDR1 SGHRS and CDR2 YFSETQ. The CDR3 is 16 amino acids. Deletions cut 1 base from V and 4 bases from J, with 15 bases between. The CDR3 DNA reads as TGCGCCAGCAGCTTGAGTCCCCAGGGAACGTACAATGAGCAGTTCTTC. Translated, it gives CASSLSPQGTYNEQFF.

This chain links TRBV2 with TRBJ1-4, with D possibly TRBD1 on 5 matching bases. The V and J ends lost 2 bases and 4 bases respectively, with 8 bases between them. This CDR3 is 14 amino acids long. The germline gives CDR1 SNHLY, CDR2 FYNNEI. The CDR3 DNA is TGTGCCAGCAGTGAATGGGGGAGTAATGAAAAACTGTTTTTT. Its protein product is CASSEWGSNEKLFF.

The chain couples TRBV4-1 to TRBJ2-5, with a weak D call TRBD1 (5 bases). The germline V and J ends were trimmed by 4 bases and 4 bases, with 19 bases remaining between them. The CDR3 runs 16 residues. Germline V CDR1 and CDR2: MGHRA, YSYEKL. The DNA of the CDR3 is TGCGCCAGCAGCCCCGGGCTGGTCCAGGGTCTAGAGACCCAGTACTTC. It translates to CASSPGLVQGLETQYF.

There are a few counts of this clone. The identical CDR3 is also encoded by other nucleotide sequences in the sample. The chain is built from TRBV18 and TRBJ1-1, with D perhaps TRBD1 (6 bases). CDR3 size: 14 residues. The germline gives CDR1 KGHSH, CDR2 LQKENI. V lost 3 bases and J 1 base, leaving 9 bases between the germline ends. CDR3 sequence (DNA): TGTGCCAGCTCACCCTTGACAGGGAACACTGAAGCTTTCTTT. Translating it yields CASSPLTGNTEAFF.

CDR3 loop: CASSIDRRAMNTEAFF. The CDR3 DNA reads as TGTGCCAGTAGTATAGATCGCAGGGCTATGAACACTGAAGCTTTCTTT. V gene TRBV19 combines with J gene TRBJ1-1; D is possibly TRBD1 (5 bases). Germline values: CDR1 LNHDA, CDR2 SQIVND (reference sequence). The CDR3 sequence is 16 residues long. V was trimmed by 0 bases and J by 0 bases, leaving 11 bases between them. Combining the CDR3 with reference TRBV19 and TRBJ1-1 gives the whole variable domain DGGITQSPKYLFRKEGQNVTLSCEQNLNHDAMYWYRQDPGQGLRLIYYSQIVNDFQKGDIAEGYSVSREKKESFPLTVTSAQKNPTAFYLCASSIDRRAMNTEAFFGQGTRLTVV.

The rearrangement joins TRBV7-8 to TRBJ1-5; D is ambiguous. Germline V gene lookup returns CDR1 SGHVS and CDR2 FQNEAQ. V was cut by 2 bases and J by 0 bases, with 14 bases left in between. This CDR3 region has 17 residues. CDR3 in amino acids: CASSLLPTPDSNQPQHF. In nucleotides, the CDR3 is TGTGCCAGCAGCTTATTACCGACTCCCGATAGCAATCAGCCCCAGCATTTT.

The chain recombines TRBV19 with TRBJ2-1; a weak D match, TRBD1 (6 bases). This CDR3 region has 15 residues. V shed 6 bases and J shed 1 base, with 13 bases lying between them. Germline V gene data show CDR1 as LNHDA and CDR2 as SQIVND (reference sequence). The CDR3 coding sequence is TGTGCCAGTAGCTTACAGGGAAATTCCTACAATGAGCAGTTCTTC. Translated, it gives CASSLQGNSYNEQFF.

The CDR3 sequence: CASSSRRVQETQYF. DNA of the CDR3: TGTGCCAGCAGCTCGCGCCGGGTCCAAGAGACCCAGTACTTC. The rearrangement uses TRBV7-9 and TRBJ2-5; D gene unclear. V was pared by 4 bases and J by 1 base, with 10 bases between. Germline values: CDR1 SEHNR, CDR2 FQNEAQ (reference sequence). This CDR3 spans 14 amino acids.

This chain uses TRBV7-8 with TRBJ2-1; TRBD2 agrees at 8 bases. The V gene's germline CDR1 is SGHVS and CDR2 FQNEAQ. V lost 5 bases to trimming and J lost 2 bases; unmatched junction nucleotides: 11. The CDR3 is made up of 17 amino acids. In DNA, the CDR3 is TGTGCCAGCAGCCCCCGGGAAGCGGGAGTTACCTACAATGAGCAGTTCTTC. The encoded protein is CASSPREAGVTYNEQFF.

The CDR3 sequence: CASSPDGTGGYEQYF. The CDR3 nucleotides read TGCGCCAGCAGCCCAGACGGGACAGGCGGGTACGAGCAGTACTTC. The V gene is TRBV5-1, the J gene TRBJ2-7; TRBD1 agrees at 8 bases. This CDR3 is built from 15 residues. After removal of 4 bases from V and 4 bases from J, the junction contained 10 bases not matched to a gene. Germline CDR1 is SGHRS and CDR2 is YFSETQ.

The V call is TRBV19, the J call TRBJ1-6, with 8 bases aligning to TRBD1. The V and J ends lost 5 bases and 7 bases, in that order; junction bases with no gene match: 4. In germline, CDR1 is LNHDA, CDR2 SQIVND (reference sequence). This CDR3 has 14 amino acids. DNA of the CDR3: TGTGCCAGTAGTCTCGACAGGGGAAATTCACCCCTCCACTTT. Protein: CASSLDRGNSPLHF.

This CDR3 reads CASTNLRTGPNYGYTF. CDR3 nucleotides: TGTGCCAGTACTAATCTTAGGACAGGTCCGAACTATGGCTACACCTTC. V gene TRBV19 combines with J gene TRBJ1-2; 7 nucleotides line up with TRBD1. V shed 7 bases and J 2 bases; nucleotides not matched to a gene: 13. The CDR3 spans 16 residues. CDR1 LNHDA and CDR2 SQIVND come from the germline V gene (reference sequence).

The CDR3 DNA reads as TGTGCCAGCAGCTTAGCCTCGCCCCGGATGAACACTGAAGCTTTCTTT. Residues: CASSLASPRMNTEAFF. V is TRBV7-8 and J is TRBJ1-1; D uncertain. Germline CDR1 reads SGHVS; CDR2 reads FQNEAQ. This CDR3 spans 16 amino acids. Trimming left V 0 bases short and J 0 bases short, with 11 bases between.